The 20 T cell receptor beta chains below all came from one sample that was sequenced in a study of cytomegalovirus exposure and HLA in healthy donors (dated by TCRdb to 2016 to 2017). Library prep was done by the immunoSEQ multiplex PCR assay. For the multiplex PCR, a mixture combining 60 forward primers for TCR Vbeta segments and 13 reverse primers for TCR Jbeta segments was used. As stored in TCRdb, this immuneACCESS dataset retains in-frame rearrangements with V and J assigned. A fraction of the clones does not appear; measured against another copy, unresolved V genes explain less than half of the discrepancy, and the remainder lacks a known reason. The sample table gives about 110,000 clones. 3.7% of the sample is in the top ten clones. Material: PBMCs. Source of these receptors: a man aged 25-45 years in good health and CMV-seronegative.

The genes are TRBV7-6 and TRBJ2-2; a weak D match, TRBD2 (5 bases). The V and J ends lost 3 bases and 13 bases respectively, with 18 bases between them. CDR1 SGHVS and CDR2 FNYEAQ come from the germline V gene. CDR3 size: 14 residues. CDR3 bases: TGTGCCAGCAGCTTCCGGGGAGCAACCGGAGGGCTGTTTTTT. Residues: CASSFRGATGGLFF.

V and J are TRBV6-5 and TRBJ2-3; the match to TRBD2 covers 8 bases. The V gene end was trimmed by 8 bases and the J gene end by 4 bases; junction bases not matched to a gene: 11. There are 15 residues in the CDR3. Looked up from germline, CDR1 is MNHEY and CDR2 is SVGAGI. This CDR3 is CASGRAGGLADTQYF. In DNA form, the CDR3 reads TGTGCCAGCGGTCGCGCGGGGGGCCTGGCAGATACGCAGTATTTT.

CDR3 loop: CASSLQGQSDEQYF. The CDR3 DNA reads TGCGCCAGCAGCTTGCAGGGGCAGTCTGACGAGCAGTACTTC. J is TRBJ2-7 and V is TRBV5-1; possibly TRBD1 for D (6 bases). The germline gives CDR1 SGHRS, CDR2 YFSETQ. The V end was cut by 1 base, the J end by 5 bases, with 13 bases between. The CDR3 length is 14 residues.

The chain recombines TRBV5-4 with TRBJ2-3; the D is unclear. The CDR3 runs to 15 residues. The germline CDR1 and CDR2 sequences are SGHNT and YYREEE (reference sequence). Trimming stripped 1 base from V and 1 base from J, with 10 bases between. The CDR3 DNA sequence: TGTGCCAGCAGCTTGTCCAGCGTACGCACAGATACGCAGTATTTT. Amino acids: CASSLSSVRTDTQYF.

V gene TRBV6-5 combines with J gene TRBJ2-7; the match to TRBD2 covers 8 bases. Germline-derived CDR1 and CDR2 are MNHEY and SVGAGI. V lost 0 bases and J lost 0; bases outside the gene matches: 1. CDR3 length: 15 amino acids. In nucleotides, the CDR3 is TGTGCCAGCAGTTACTCGCGGGGGGACTCCTACGAGCAGTACTTC. This sequence encodes CASSYSRGDSYEQYF.

V and J are TRBV6-1 and TRBJ1-1; D is unclear. This CDR3 is built from 14 residues. Trimming removed 4 bases from V and 0 bases from J, with 9 bases in between. CDR1 MNHNS and CDR2 SASEGT come from the germline V gene. CDR3 nucleotide sequence: TGTGCCAGCAGTGGCCTCACACTGAACACTGAAGCTTTCTTT. Translation gives CASSGLTLNTEAFF.

This chain connects TRBV4-1 to TRBJ2-7; D not resolved. Germline V gives CDR1 MGHRA, CDR2 YSYEKL. The CDR3 covers 16 residues. V lost 4 bases, J lost 5 bases, and 21 bases lay in between. The CDR3 region has the DNA TGCGCCAGCAGCCTCGCCTATCTCCAAAAGGCGGACGAGCAGTACTTC. It translates to CASSLAYLQKADEQYF.

The chain combines TRBV19 with TRBJ1-1, with D unclear. V lost 7 bases and J 6 bases, leaving 15 bases between the germline ends. The germline CDR1 and CDR2 sequences are LNHDA and SQIVND (reference sequence). The CDR3 runs to 13 residues. CDR3 residues: CASNQEFEAEAFF. The DNA for the CDR3 is TGTGCCAGTAATCAAGAGTTTGAGGCTGAAGCTTTCTTT.

V is TRBV2 and J is TRBJ2-7; no firm D call. Germline V gives CDR1 SNHLY, CDR2 FYNNEI. Trimming cost V 8 bases and J 3 bases, with 8 bases left between them. The CDR3 loop spans 11 amino acids. CDR3 region: CASCRLYEQYF. CDR3 nucleotide sequence: TGTGCCAGCTGTAGACTCTACGAGCAGTACTTC.

V is TRBV5-1 and J is TRBJ2-7; D may be TRBD1 (5 bases). Germline CDR1 reads SGHRS; CDR2 reads YFSETQ. Deletions cut 0 bases from V and 3 bases from J, with 7 bases between. The CDR3 contains 13 residues. The CDR3 sequence is CASSLEGNYEQYF. As DNA, the CDR3 is TGCGCCAGCAGCTTGGAGGGGAACTACGAGCAGTACTTC.

The chain links TRBV7-8 to TRBJ1-5, with TRBD1 matching over 9 bases. In germline, CDR1 is SGHVS, CDR2 FQNEAQ. This CDR3 contains 15 residues. V lost 0 bases to trimming and J lost 5 bases; unmatched junction nucleotides: 2. CDR3: CASSLAGTGYQPQHF. The DNA of the CDR3 is TGTGCCAGCAGCTTAGCCGGGACAGGGTATCAGCCCCAGCATTTT.

The chain joins TRBV7-2 to TRBJ2-3; possible D gene TRBD1, 5 bases. The CDR3 length is 14 residues. Germline V gives CDR1 SGHTA, CDR2 FQGNSA. V lost 0 bases and J lost 2, with 6 bases in between. The CDR3 region has the DNA TGTGCCAGCAGCTTAGCGGGGCCCACAGATACGCAGTATTTT. Its translation is CASSLAGPTDTQYF.

For this clone: The sample holds other DNA sequences that translate to the same CDR3. V gene TRBV5-4 combines with J gene TRBJ2-7; 12 nucleotides align to TRBD1. V was clipped by 4 bases and J by 1 base; unmatched bases: 3. CDR1 and CDR2 from the germline V gene are SGHNT and YYREEE (reference sequence). The CDR3 has 15 amino acids. CDR3 amino acids: CASSKGQGASYEQYF. The CDR3 DNA reads TGTGCCAGCAGCAAGGGACAGGGGGCTTCCTACGAGCAGTACTTC.

The genes are TRBV19 and TRBJ1-1; 9 nucleotides line up with TRBD1. The V gene's germline CDR1 is LNHDA and CDR2 SQIVND (reference sequence). J lost 11 bases, V lost 9 bases, and 13 bases had no gene match. CDR3 length equals 13 residues. The CDR3 region has the DNA TGTGCCAGCTGGGGGGACAGGGCCGCTCAGGCTTTCTTT. Residues: CASWGDRAAQAFF.

The chain has TRBV6-5 and TRBJ2-7, with D perhaps matching TRBD2 (6 bases). CDR3 length: 12 amino acids. CDR1 is MNHEY and CDR2 is SVGAGI in the germline V gene. Trimming stripped 8 bases from V and 2 bases from J, with 10 bases between. The DNA for the CDR3 is TGTGCCAGCTTCGGAGGGGCCTACGAGCAGTACTTC. Its protein product is CASFGGAYEQYF.

The chain links TRBV5-1 to TRBJ1-1; 8 nucleotides line up with TRBD1. This CDR3 contains 15 residues. Looked up from germline, CDR1 is SGHRS and CDR2 is YFSETQ. J gave up 0 bases and V 4 bases, and 5 bases lay outside the gene matches. The CDR3 protein is CASSGQGALNTEAFF. The CDR3 region has the DNA TGCGCCAGCAGCGGTCAGGGGGCGCTGAACACTGAAGCTTTCTTT.

V and J are TRBV28 and TRBJ2-1; 10 nucleotides align to TRBD1. The CDR3 loop spans 15 amino acids. With V trimmed by 8 bases and J by 8 bases, 12 bases remained unmatched. Germline assignment: CDR1 MDHEN and CDR2 SYDVKM. The CDR3 DNA follows: TGTGCCAGCGGCGACGGGGGACAGGGGATCGATGAGCAGTTCTTC. Protein: CASGDGGQGIDEQFF. Filled out from reference TRBV28 and TRBJ2-1, the complete variable domain reads DVKVTQSSRYLVKRTGEKVFLECVQDMDHENMFWYRQDPGLGLRLIYFSYDVKMKEKGDIPEGYSVSREKKERFSLILESASTNQTSMYLCASGDGGQGIDEQFFGPGTRLTVL.

This chain connects TRBV20-1 to TRBJ1-2, with D hard to call. The V gene's germline CDR1 is DFQATT and CDR2 SNEGSKA (reference sequence). There are 11 residues in the CDR3. V lost 4 bases and J 6 bases, leaving 9 bases between the germline ends. Here the CDR3 DNA reads TGCAGTGCTATACGGGTTGATGGCTACACCTTC. Amino acids: CSAIRVDGYTF.

The CDR3 DNA is TGTGCCAGTAGTATGAGGAGGGGAAGCGGGGGGGACAATGAGCAGTTCTTC. It translates to CASSMRRGSGGDNEQFF. This rearrangement joins TRBV19 to TRBJ2-1, with TRBD2 matching 10 bases. From germline, CDR1 is LNHDA and CDR2 SQIVND (reference sequence). V dropped 3 bases and J dropped 5; count of bases not matched to a gene: 10. CDR3 size: 17 residues.

The chain has TRBV25-1 and TRBJ1-1, with a weak D call TRBD1 (5 bases). Trimming took 4 bases from V and 5 from J, leaving 14 bases between them. Germline lookup yields CDR1 MGHDK and CDR2 SYGVNS. CDR3 length: 14 residues. CDR3 coding DNA: TGTGCCAGCAGTGTGTGGGGGGGGAGGACTGAAGCTTTCTTT. It specifies CASSVWGGRTEAFF. The whole variable domain, remainder taken from reference TRBV25-1 and TRBJ1-1, is EADIYQTPRYLVIGTGKKITLECSQTMGHDKMYWYQQDPGMELHLIHYSYGVNSTEKGDLSSESTVSRIRTEHFPLTLESARPSHTSQYLCASSVWGGRTEAFFGQGTRLTVV.